This T cell receptor beta chain emerged from a study of T cell responses to AZD1222 COVID-19 vaccine (dated by TCRdb to the early 2020s). Some background on the complete study: Because spike-specific TCR depth and breadth did not differ between the two schedules, AZD1222 recipients who got a second dose at roughly 4 weeks were pooled with those who got a second dose at roughly 12 weeks. TCR sequencing was performed for over 230 trial participants, of whom about 200 were given two doses of AZD1222 and roughly 25 were given two doses of MenACWY control vaccine. Trial participants were enrolled by age into subgroups of 18-55, 56-69 and 70-plus years, and approximately 150, 30 and 60 TCR-sequenced participants, respectively, were included in these subgroups. Study-level results and caveats: Conclusions about previously exposed vaccinees are limited, since just five or six AZD1222 recipients were seropositive for SARS-CoV-2 at baseline. In the small 56-69-year group, the increase in depth fell short of significance, most likely because of low power. Participants were mostly white British and included more females than males, and it was suggested by the authors that clonal diversity may have been underestimated. The whole spike protein was spanned by vaccine-associated CD4 TCRs, and dominant responses were seen in regions 160-218 and 743-854. After two AZD1222 doses, both the breadth and the depth of spike-specific TCRs were significantly higher than at day 0 and than in MenACWY recipients. Reportedly, almost half of the unique spike-specific TCRs recognized epitopes lying outside the regions that are mutated in the B.1.351 and B.1.1.7 variants. Because no day 14 peak-response samples were available, the repertoires could be characterized only after the peak T cell response.

The CDR3 regions of human TCRbeta chains were subjected to immunosequencing. The study's own analysis went as follows. Repertoire TCRs were checked for matches against a reference library of SARS-CoV-2-specific TCRs that had been generated using the MIRA antigen-specificity platform. Breadth meant the fraction of unique TCRs that were SARS-CoV-2-associated, whereas depth meant the fraction of total T cells that were SARS-CoV-2-associated. Using the MIRA data, each spike-specific TCR was mapped to the spike region that the TCR reacts to and placed in a CD4 or CD8 class. Log10-transformed breadth and depth values were compared by one-way ANOVA with Sidak's multiple comparisons tests. The table comes from immuneACCESS by way of TCRdb, which keeps in-frame sequences with V and J called. Part of the clones is missing from these tables; in studies checked, under half for an unresolved V gene and the rest for unknown reasons. The V and J calls and clone size are taken from that table; D and trimming were inferred from the DNA. The sample records about 140,000 clones, roughly 90% of which are singletons. Of the sample, 1.5% to 2% falls within the top ten clones.

The intended sense of this specimen's time point label: baseline before first vaccination. The vaccinee samples were drawn from two UK trials, COV001 and COV002, one of which was a single-blind randomized controlled phase 2/3 trial testing AZD1222 (ChAdOx1 nCoV-19) in healthy adults. Trial participant PBMC samples were collected at day 0 and day 28 after the second dose for TCRbeta chain sequencing. The germline V gene yields MGHRA for CDR1 and YSYEKL for CDR2. The CDR3 has 13 amino acids, counting the end cysteine and phenylalanine. Only CDR3 DNA is held: 39 bases, read in frame from base 1. V is cut by 3 bases and J by 10 bases, and the space between the germline ends is 10 bases. Regarding this clone: This clone's antigen is unknown. One base away there is no much larger clone; base qualities are not given.

The TCR comes from an adult in good health. The V gene is TRBV4-1 and the J gene is TRBJ1-6, with the D gene call left open. This specimen was peripheral blood, taken on day 0 of AZD1222 vaccination. The DNA sequence is as follows: TGCGCCAGCAGCCATAGGTCGCCGTCACCCCTCCACTTT. Its translation reads: CASSHRSPSPLHF.